This T cell receptor beta chain was recovered during a study of cytomegalovirus exposure and HLA in healthy donors. This PCR relied on a set of 60 Vbeta primers and 13 Jbeta primers. The method was immunoSEQ multiplex PCR; TCRdb's version includes in-frame clones alone and lacks a portion of them. This repertoire includes roughly 57,000 clones. In germline, CDR1 is SGHAT, CDR2 FQNNGV. V lost 6 bases, J lost 3 bases, and 9 bases lay in between. The CDR3 is 12 residues long. The source of this sequence is a woman aged 30 to 39 in good health and CMV-seropositive. The genes are TRBV11-2 and TRBJ2-7, with unresolved D. Specimen: PBMCs. The CDR3 nucleotides read TGTGCCAGCAGACACGTTTACTACGAGCAGTACTTC. Amino acids: CASRHVYYEQYF. The full variable domain, in which reference TRBV11-2 and TRBJ2-7 provide the parts outside the CDR3, is EAGVAQSPRYKIIEKRQSVAFWCNPISGHATLYWYQQILGQGPKLLIQFQNNGVVDDSQLPKDRFSAERLKGVDSTLKIQPAKLEDSAVYLCASRHVYYEQYFGPGTRLTVT.